This is a list of T cell receptor beta chains from one sample in a study of OX40 agonist ivuxolimab in advanced cancers. Profiling relied on immunoSEQ multiplex PCR, and the TCRdb table lists in-frame clones only, not all of them. The sample shows roughly 97,000 clones, about 90% of them seen only once. The source material was CD4+ or CD8+ T cells sorted from blood, sampled in a trial of the OX40 agonist ivuxolimab. These receptor sequences come from an adult with an advanced solid tumor such as melanoma, head and neck, liver or kidney cancer. Each CDR3 is given with its conserved first and last residue. The order of the fields is J gene, clone size, V gene, D gene, CDR3 DNA, CDR3 protein. The D gene is left open where the match is weak. Clone size, where shown, is once, few, many, or a class for clones that have expanded.

TRBJ1-1 | . | TRBV28 | . | TGTGCCAGCAGTTTTGGGCCACCGAACACTGAAGCTTTCTTT | CASSFGPPNTEAFF
TRBJ2-1 | few | TRBV5-4 | TRBD2 | TGTGCCAGCAGCTTGGCTAGCGGGGGAGTCAATGAGCAGTTCTTC | CASSLASGGVNEQFF
TRBJ1-6 | . | TRBV6-5 | . | TGTGCCAGCAGTTCCGTTAATTCACCCCTCCACTTT | CASSSVNSPLHF
TRBJ1-5 | once | TRBV6-6 | TRBD1 | TGTGCCAGCAGTTTAGACAGGGTAGGGCAGCCCCAGCATTTT | CASSLDRVGQPQHF
TRBJ2-7 | . | TRBV28 | . | TGTGCCAGCAGTTTAGATCAGAACAACGAGCAGTACTTC | CASSLDQNNEQYF
TRBJ2-5 | . | TRBV7-9 | . | TGTGCCAGCAGCTTAGGGTTCGCGCAAGAGACCCAGTACTTC | CASSLGFAQETQYF
TRBJ1-6 | few | TRBV5-6 | . | TGTGCCAGCAGCTTGGGCGGGGAGGCAGGTAGTTCACCCCTCCACTTT | CASSLGGEAGSSPLHF
TRBJ2-7 | . | TRBV7-2 | . | TGTGCCAGCAGCTCACCAGGCCCCTACGAGCAGTACTTC | CASSSPGPYEQYF
TRBJ1-2 | . | TRBV6-6 | TRBD1 | TGTGCCAGCAGTCGACAGGGTGACTATGGCTACACCTTC | CASSRQGDYGYTF
TRBJ2-5 | . | TRBV4-2 | TRBD2 | TGTGCCAGCAGCCACCTTAGGTCCGGTAGCGGGGGCCGGACGGAGACCCAGTACTTC | CASSHLRSGSGGRTETQYF
TRBJ1-5 | . | TRBV4-1 | TRBD1 | TGCGCCAGCAGCCCCCGGGACAGGGGTTACCAGCCCCAGCATTTT | CASSPRDRGYQPQHF
TRBJ1-3 | . | TRBV7-3 | . | TGTGCCAGCAGACGCGGACCAACTCCTGGAAACACCATATATTTT | CASRRGPTPGNTIYF
TRBJ1-1 | . | TRBV4-1 | . | TGCGCCAGCAGCCCCCGAGGCGGGGGATGGAACACTGAAGCTTTCTTT | CASSPRGGGWNTEAFF
TRBJ2-7 | . | TRBV11-3 | . | TGTGCCAGCAGCTTACAACAGGGTGGCGAGCAGTACTTC | CASSLQQGGEQYF
TRBJ2-1 | once | TRBV7-3 | TRBD2 | TGTGCCAGCAGCTTTGTTAGCGGGGATCATAATGAGCAGTTCTTC | CASSFVSGDHNEQFF
TRBJ1-2 | once | TRBV18 | . | TGTGCCAGCTCACCGGGGACGGTCGCGTATGGCTACACCTTC | CASSPGTVAYGYTF
TRBJ1-4 | once | TRBV7-2 | . | TGTGCCAGCAGCCCCACGGGATGGGCGGGAGAAAAACTGTTTTTT | CASSPTGWAGEKLFF
TRBJ2-3 | . | TRBV5-6 | TRBD1 | TGTGCCAGCAGGGGCCCCGGGACAGGGGTCGCAGATACGCAGTATTTT | CASRGPGTGVADTQYF
TRBJ1-2 | . | TRBV7-2 | TRBD1 | TGTGCCAGCAGCGTCGGACAGGGCCGTAACTATGGCTACACCTTC | CASSVGQGRNYGYTF
TRBJ2-2 | few | TRBV9 | TRBD2 | TGTGCCAGCAGCTCAGGACTAGCGGGGCGGGAGCTGTTTTTT | CASSSGLAGRELFF
TRBJ2-5 | . | TRBV7-3 | . | TGTGCCAGCAGCTTAAGTCCAGGGGTGGAGACCCAGTACTTC | CASSLSPGVETQYF
TRBJ2-5 | . | TRBV19 | TRBD2 | TGTGCCAGTAGTATACTAGCGGGGGGGTTGGAGACCCAGTACTTC | CASSILAGGLETQYF
TRBJ1-1 | . | TRBV28 | . | TGTGCCAGCAGTGCCGACCCCATGAACACTGAAGCTTTCTTT | CASSADPMNTEAFF
TRBJ2-7 | . | TRBV30 | TRBD2 | TGTGCCTGGAGTGTTATTACGGGGGGGAACTACGAGCAGTACTTC | CAWSVITGGNYEQYF